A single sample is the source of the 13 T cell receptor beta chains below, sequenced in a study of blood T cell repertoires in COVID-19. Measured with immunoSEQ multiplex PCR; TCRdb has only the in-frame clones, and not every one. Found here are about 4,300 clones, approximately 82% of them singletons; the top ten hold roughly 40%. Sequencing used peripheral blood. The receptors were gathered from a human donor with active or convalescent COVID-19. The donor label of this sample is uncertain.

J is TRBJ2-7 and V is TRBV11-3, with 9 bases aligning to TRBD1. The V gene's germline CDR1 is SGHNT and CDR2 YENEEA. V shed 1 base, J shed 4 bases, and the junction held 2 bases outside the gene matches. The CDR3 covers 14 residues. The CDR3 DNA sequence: TGTGCCAGCAGCTTAGGCGGGACAGGGTACGAGCAGTACTTC. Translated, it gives CASSLGGTGYEQYF.

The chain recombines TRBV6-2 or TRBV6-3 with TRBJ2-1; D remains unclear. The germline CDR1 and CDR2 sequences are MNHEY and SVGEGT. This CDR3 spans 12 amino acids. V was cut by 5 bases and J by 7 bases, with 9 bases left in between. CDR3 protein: CASSAHRNEQFF. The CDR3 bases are TGTGCCAGCAGTGCCCACAGAAATGAGCAGTTCTTC.

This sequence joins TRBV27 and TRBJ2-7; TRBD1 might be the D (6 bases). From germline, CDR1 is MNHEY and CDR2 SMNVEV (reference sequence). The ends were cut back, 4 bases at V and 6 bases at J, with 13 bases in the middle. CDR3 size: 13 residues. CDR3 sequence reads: CASSSRYRVEQYF. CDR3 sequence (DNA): TGTGCCAGCAGTTCAAGGTACAGGGTCGAGCAGTACTTC.

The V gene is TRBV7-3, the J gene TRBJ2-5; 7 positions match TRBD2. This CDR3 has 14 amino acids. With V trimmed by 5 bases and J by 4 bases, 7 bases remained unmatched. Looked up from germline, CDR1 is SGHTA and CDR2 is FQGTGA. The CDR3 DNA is TGTGCCAGCAGCATGGGAGGGAGGGGAGAGACCCAGTACTTC. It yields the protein CASSMGGRGETQYF.

CDR3 nucleotides: TGTGCCAGCAGTGCGGGGCTAGCGCTTTCCACAGATACGCAGTATTTT. Protein product: CASSAGLALSTDTQYF. The J gene is TRBJ2-3, the V gene TRBV25-1, with D possibly matching TRBD2 (6 bases). V was cut by 4 bases and J by 2 bases, with 16 bases left in between. Germline V gene sequence: CDR1 MGHDK, CDR2 SYGVNS. This CDR3 has 16 amino acids.

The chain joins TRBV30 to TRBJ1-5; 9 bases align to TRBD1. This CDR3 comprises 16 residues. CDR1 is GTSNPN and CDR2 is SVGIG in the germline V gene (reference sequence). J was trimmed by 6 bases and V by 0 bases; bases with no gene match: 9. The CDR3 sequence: CAWSVPRGQGIQPQHF. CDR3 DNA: TGTGCCTGGAGTGTACCACGGGGACAGGGTATTCAGCCCCAGCATTTT. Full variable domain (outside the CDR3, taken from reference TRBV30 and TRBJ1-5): SQTIHQWPATLVQPVGSPLSLECTVEGTSNPNLYWYRQAAGRGLQLLFYSVGIGQISSEVPQNLSASRPQDRQFILSSKKLLLSDSGFYLCAWSVPRGQGIQPQHFGDGTRLSIL.

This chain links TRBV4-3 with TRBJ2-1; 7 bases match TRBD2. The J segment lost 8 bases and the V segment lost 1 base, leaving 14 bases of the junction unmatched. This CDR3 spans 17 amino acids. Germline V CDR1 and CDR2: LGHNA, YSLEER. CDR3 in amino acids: CASSQASFSGHGDEQFF. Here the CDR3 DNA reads TGCGCCAGCAGCCAAGCAAGTTTTAGCGGGCATGGGGATGAGCAGTTCTTC.

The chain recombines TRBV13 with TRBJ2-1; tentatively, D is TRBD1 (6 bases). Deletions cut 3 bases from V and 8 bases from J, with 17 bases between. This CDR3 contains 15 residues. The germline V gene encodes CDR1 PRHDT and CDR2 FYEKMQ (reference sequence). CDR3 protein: CASSFQRSRGYEQFF. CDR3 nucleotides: TGTGCCAGCAGCTTTCAACGCTCCAGGGGCTATGAGCAGTTCTTC.

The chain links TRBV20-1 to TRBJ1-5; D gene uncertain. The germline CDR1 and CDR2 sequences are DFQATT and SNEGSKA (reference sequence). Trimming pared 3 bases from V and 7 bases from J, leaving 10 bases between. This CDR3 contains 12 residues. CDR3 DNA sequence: TGCAGTGCTAGTGGCAGTCAACAGCCCCAGCATTTT. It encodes CSASGSQQPQHF.

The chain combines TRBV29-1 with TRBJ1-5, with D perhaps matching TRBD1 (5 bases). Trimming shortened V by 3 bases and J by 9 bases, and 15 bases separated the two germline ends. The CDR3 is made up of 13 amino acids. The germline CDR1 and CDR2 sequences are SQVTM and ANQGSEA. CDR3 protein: CSVEVDAGGPQHF. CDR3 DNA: TGCAGCGTTGAGGTGGACGCCGGGGGGCCCCAGCATTTT.

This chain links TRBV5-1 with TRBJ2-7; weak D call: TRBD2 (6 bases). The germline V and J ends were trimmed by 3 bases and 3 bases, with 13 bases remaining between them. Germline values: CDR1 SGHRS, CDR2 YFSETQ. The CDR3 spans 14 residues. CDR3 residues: CASSWGVTDYEQYF. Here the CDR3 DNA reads TGCGCCAGCAGCTGGGGGGTGACAGACTACGAGCAGTACTTC.

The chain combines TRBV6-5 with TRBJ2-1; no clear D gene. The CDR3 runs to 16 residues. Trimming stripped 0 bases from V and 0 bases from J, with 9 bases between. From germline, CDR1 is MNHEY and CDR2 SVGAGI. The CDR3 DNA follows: TGTGCCAGCAGTTACTCGCGGCGGAGCTCCTACAATGAGCAGTTCTTC. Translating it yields CASSYSRRSSYNEQFF.

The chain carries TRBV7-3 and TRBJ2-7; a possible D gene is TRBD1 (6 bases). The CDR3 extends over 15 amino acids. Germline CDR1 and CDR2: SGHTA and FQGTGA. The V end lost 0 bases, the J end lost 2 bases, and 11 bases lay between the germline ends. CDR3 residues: CASSLTGAGPYEQYF. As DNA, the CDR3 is TGTGCCAGCAGCTTAACGGGGGCCGGCCCCTACGAGCAGTACTTC.